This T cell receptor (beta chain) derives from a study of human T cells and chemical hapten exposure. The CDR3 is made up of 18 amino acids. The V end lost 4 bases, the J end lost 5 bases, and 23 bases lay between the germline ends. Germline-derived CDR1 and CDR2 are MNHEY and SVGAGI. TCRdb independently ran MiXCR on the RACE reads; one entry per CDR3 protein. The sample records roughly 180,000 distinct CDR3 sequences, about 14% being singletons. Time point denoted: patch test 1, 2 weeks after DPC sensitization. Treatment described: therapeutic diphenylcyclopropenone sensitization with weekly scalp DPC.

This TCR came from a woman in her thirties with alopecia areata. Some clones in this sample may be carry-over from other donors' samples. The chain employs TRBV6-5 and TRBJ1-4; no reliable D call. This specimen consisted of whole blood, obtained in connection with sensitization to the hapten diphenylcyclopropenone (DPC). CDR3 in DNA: TGTGCCAGCAGTTTGACCCGGCCGTTGGGGTATGGGAATGAAAAACTGTTTTTT. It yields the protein CASSLTRPLGYGNEKLFF.